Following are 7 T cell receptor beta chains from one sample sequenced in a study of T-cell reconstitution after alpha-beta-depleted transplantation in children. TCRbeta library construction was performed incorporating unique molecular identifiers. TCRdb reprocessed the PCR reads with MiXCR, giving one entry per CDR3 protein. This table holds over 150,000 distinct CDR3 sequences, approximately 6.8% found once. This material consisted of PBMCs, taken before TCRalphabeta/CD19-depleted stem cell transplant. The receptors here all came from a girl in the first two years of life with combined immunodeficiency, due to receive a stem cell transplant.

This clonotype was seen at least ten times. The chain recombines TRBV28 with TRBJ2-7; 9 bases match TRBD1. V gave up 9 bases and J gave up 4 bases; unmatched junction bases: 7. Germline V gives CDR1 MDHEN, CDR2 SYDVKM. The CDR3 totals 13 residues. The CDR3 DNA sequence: TGTGCCAGTACCGGGACAGGGTGGTACGAGCAGTACTTC. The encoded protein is CASTGTGWYEQYF.

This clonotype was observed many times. The CDR3 protein is CASSYGTGAQPQHF. For the CDR3, the DNA is TGTGCCAGCAGTTACGGGACAGGGGCTCAGCCCCAGCATTTT. This rearrangement joins TRBV6-2 or TRBV6-3 to TRBJ1-5; TRBD1 matches at 10 bases. The J segment lost 6 bases and the V segment lost 2 bases, leaving 1 base of the junction unmatched. The germline V gene has CDR1 MNHEY and CDR2 SVGEGT. CDR3 size: 14 residues.

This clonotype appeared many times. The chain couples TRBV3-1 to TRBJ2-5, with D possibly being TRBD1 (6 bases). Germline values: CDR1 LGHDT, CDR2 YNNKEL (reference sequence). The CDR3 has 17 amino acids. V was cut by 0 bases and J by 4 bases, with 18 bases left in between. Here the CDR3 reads CASSQDRAGQGLETQYF. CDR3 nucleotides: TGTGCCAGCAGCCAAGATCGGGCAGGGCAGGGGTTAGAGACCCAGTACTTC.

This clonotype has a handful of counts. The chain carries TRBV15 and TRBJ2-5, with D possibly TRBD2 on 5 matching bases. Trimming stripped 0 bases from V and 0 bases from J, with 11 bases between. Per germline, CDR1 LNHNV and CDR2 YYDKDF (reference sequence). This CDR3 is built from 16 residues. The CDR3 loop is CATSRDPGMYQETQYF. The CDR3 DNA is TGTGCCACCAGCAGAGATCCCGGGATGTACCAAGAGACCCAGTACTTC.

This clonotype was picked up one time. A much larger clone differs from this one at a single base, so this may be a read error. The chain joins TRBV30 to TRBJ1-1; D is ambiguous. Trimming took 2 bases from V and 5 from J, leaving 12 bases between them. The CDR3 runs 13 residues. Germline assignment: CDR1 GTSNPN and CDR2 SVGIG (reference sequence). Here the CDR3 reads CAWSLWELTEAFF. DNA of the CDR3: TGTGCCTGGAGTTTATGGGAGCTGACTGAAGCTTTCTTT.

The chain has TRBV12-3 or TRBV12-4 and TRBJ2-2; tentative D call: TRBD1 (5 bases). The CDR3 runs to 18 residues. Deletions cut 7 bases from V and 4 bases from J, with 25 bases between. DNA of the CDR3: TGTGCCAGCAATCTGCCCCAGGGTGTAGAGGCCACCACCGGGGAGCTGTTTTTT. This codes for CASNLPQGVEATTGELFF.

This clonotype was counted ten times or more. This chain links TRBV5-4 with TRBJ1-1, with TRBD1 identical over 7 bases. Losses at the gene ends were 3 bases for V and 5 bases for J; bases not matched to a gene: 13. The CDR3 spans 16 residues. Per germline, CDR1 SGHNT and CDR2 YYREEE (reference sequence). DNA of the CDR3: TGTGCCAGCAGCTCTGACCGGCAGGGGGTTATGACTGAAGCTTTCTTT. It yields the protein CASSSDRQGVMTEAFF.